What follows are 30 T cell receptor beta chains derived from one specimen sequenced in a study of post-analysis software for immune sequencing data. Incorporated into the TCR beta cDNA libraries were unique molecular identifiers, which served to reduce PCR and sequencing biases. MiXCR, applied by TCRdb to the PCR reads, yields one record per CDR3 protein. The sample has roughly 730,000 distinct CDR3 sequences, 25% to 30% seen once; the top ten hold under 0.7%. These receptors lack a known antigen. The study's findings and limits: About 5 TRBV segments occurring more often in patients than controls included TRBV5-6, TRBV5-1 and TRBV20-1.

The source material was blood. The source is a girl between 5 and 17 years old with multiple sclerosis.

The chain carries TRBV12-3 or TRBV12-4 and TRBJ1-2; 8 bases are a match to TRBD1. J gave up 7 bases and V 3 bases, and 10 bases lay outside the gene matches. CDR3 size: 15 residues. The CDR3 DNA sequence: TGTGCCAGCAGTTTTTCAGGGGGCGCTTTGTTTGGCTACACCTTC. Encoded protein: CASSFSGGALFGYTF.

This clonotype was seen only a few times. J is TRBJ2-1 and V is TRBV7-2; TRBD1 might be the D (6 bases). This CDR3 comprises 15 residues. Trimming stripped 1 base from V and 6 bases from J, with 13 bases between. CDR1 and CDR2 (germline): SGHTA, FQGNSA. Here the CDR3 reads CASSLVTGLANEQFF. CDR3 bases: TGTGCCAGCAGCTTAGTCACAGGGCTGGCCAATGAGCAGTTCTTC. Full variable domain (remainder filled in from reference TRBV7-2 and TRBJ2-1): GAGVSQSPSNKVTEKGKDVELRCDPISGHTALYWYRQSLGQGLEFLIYFQGNSAPDKSGLPSDRFSAERTGGSVSTLTIQRTQQEDSAVYLCASSLVTGLANEQFFGPGTRLTVL.

This clonotype came up a few times. The V and J genes are TRBV4-1 and TRBJ1-2; D possibly corresponds to TRBD1 (5 bases). With 4 bases removed from V and 4 bases from J, the gap between germline ends came to 16 bases. The CDR3 is 15 residues long. Germline-derived CDR1 and CDR2 are MGHRA and YSYEKL. The CDR3 nucleotides read TGCGCCAGCAGCCGGTACTCGACAGAAGCCTATGGCTACACCTTC. Translation: CASSRYSTEAYGYTF.

This clonotype was detected only a few times. The chain couples TRBV6-2 or TRBV6-3 to TRBJ1-1; possible D gene TRBD1, 5 bases. Germline V lookup: CDR1 MNHEY, CDR2 SVGEGT. The CDR3 contains 13 residues. Trimming shortened V by 1 base and J by 8 bases, and 11 bases separated the two germline ends. CDR3 amino acids: CASSYLMGVEAFF. The CDR3 coding sequence is TGTGCCAGCAGTTACTTGATGGGGGTAGAAGCTTTCTTT.

This chain connects TRBV5-1 to TRBJ1-1; D not resolved. CDR1 and CDR2 (germline): SGHRS, YFSETQ. CDR3 length: 11 amino acids. V was clipped by 6 bases and J by 2 bases, with 5 bases between them. The CDR3 sequence is CASNGNTEAFF. CDR3 DNA sequence: TGCGCCAGCAACGGCAACACTGAAGCTTTCTTT.

The chain uses TRBV11-2 and TRBJ2-5; D assignment may be TRBD1 or TRBD2 (5 bases each). Trimming stripped 1 base from V and 5 bases from J, with 11 bases between. Germline lookup yields CDR1 SGHAT and CDR2 FQNNGV. The CDR3 is made up of 14 amino acids. This CDR3 is CASSLGGKSETQYF. The CDR3 DNA reads TGTGCCAGCAGCTTAGGGGGGAAATCGGAGACCCAGTACTTC. The full variable domain, with the rest looked up from reference TRBV11-2 and TRBJ2-5, is EAGVAQSPRYKIIEKRQSVAFWCNPISGHATLYWYQQILGQGPKLLIQFQNNGVVDDSQLPKDRFSAERLKGVDSTLKIQPAKLEDSAVYLCASSLGGKSETQYFGPGTRLLVL.

This clonotype was seen more than once but under ten times. The chain recombines TRBV6-1 with TRBJ2-7; the D gene is possibly TRBD1 (6 bases). The CDR3 covers 16 residues. Trimming left V 2 bases short and J 2 bases short, with 16 bases between. Germline V CDR1 and CDR2: MNHNS, SASEGT. The chain's CDR3 is CASSERQQGRAYEQYF. CDR3 DNA: TGTGCCAGCAGTGAAAGGCAACAGGGAAGGGCCTACGAGCAGTACTTC.

This clonotype was picked up a small number of times. The V and J genes are TRBV6-5 and TRBJ2-3; no firm D call. This CDR3 comprises 15 residues. Trimming stripped 2 bases from V and 2 bases from J, with 11 bases between. Germline lookup yields CDR1 MNHEY and CDR2 SVGAGI. The CDR3 here is CASSYLGSSTDTQYF. The CDR3 DNA sequence: TGTGCCAGCAGTTACCTCGGGTCGTCCACAGATACGCAGTATTTT.

This chain uses TRBV7-2 with TRBJ1-5, with a tentative D call TRBD1 (6 bases). The V and J ends lost 6 bases and 5 bases respectively, with 17 bases between them. The CDR3 totals 15 residues. CDR1 is SGHTA, CDR2 FQGNSA, per germline. The CDR3 is CASSRGGGGDQPQHF. CDR3 DNA sequence: TGTGCCAGCAGTCGAGGAGGGGGAGGGGATCAGCCCCAGCATTTT.

The gene calls are TRBV28 and TRBJ1-6; a possible D gene is TRBD1 (6 bases). Germline values: CDR1 MDHEN, CDR2 SYDVKM. The CDR3 length is 15 residues. V gave up 2 bases and J gave up 9 bases, with 14 bases separating them. The CDR3 loop reads CASSLRLGGGSPLHF. DNA of the CDR3: TGTGCCAGCAGTTTACGGCTGGGGGGCGGTTCACCCCTCCACTTT.

V is TRBV20-1 and J is TRBJ2-5, with D uncertain. The ends were cut back, 4 bases at V and 5 bases at J, with 14 bases in the middle. CDR3 length: 13 residues. Germline CDR1 is DFQATT and CDR2 is SNEGSKA (reference sequence). The CDR3 DNA sequence: TGCAGTGCTATAGCTTGGGGTACGGAGACCCAGTACTTC. As protein: CSAIAWGTETQYF.

In this sample, this clonotype turned up a few times. The chain is built from TRBV13 and TRBJ2-6, with D hard to call. Germline values: CDR1 PRHDT, CDR2 FYEKMQ (reference sequence). The CDR3 consists of 17 residues. Trimming stripped 0 bases from V and 1 base from J, with 10 bases between. The CDR3 coding sequence is TGTGCCAGCAGCTTAGGCCCCCCTGGGTCTGGGGCCAACGTCCTGACTTTC. Protein product: CASSLGPPGSGANVLTF.

This clonotype has more than one count but fewer than ten. This chain connects TRBV29-1 to TRBJ2-5; TRBD1 might be the D (5 bases). The germline V gene has CDR1 SQVTM and CDR2 ANQGSEA. Trimming took 4 bases from V and 1 from J, leaving 7 bases between them. CDR3 length equals 12 residues. CDR3 sequence: CSVAGSQETQYF. The CDR3 DNA reads as TGCAGCGTTGCAGGGTCCCAAGAGACCCAGTACTTC.

The CDR3 spells CASSQVGQRYGYTF. In DNA, the CDR3 is TGCGCCAGCAGCCAAGTGGGGCAGCGCTATGGCTACACCTTC. This chain links TRBV4-1 with TRBJ1-2; TRBD1 is a possible D gene (5 bases). There are 14 residues in the CDR3. Trimming stripped 1 base from V and 4 bases from J, with 10 bases between. Germline V gene data show CDR1 as MGHRA and CDR2 as YSYEKL.

J is TRBJ2-1 and V is TRBV11-2; perhaps TRBD2 as D (6 bases). V shed 5 bases and J shed 4 bases, with 12 bases lying between them. This CDR3 comprises 14 residues. CDR1 and CDR2 (germline): SGHAT, FQNNGV. CDR3 sequence reads: CASSEGLGYNEQFF. CDR3 DNA: TGTGCCAGCAGCGAGGGACTTGGATACAATGAGCAGTTCTTC.

The chain has TRBV29-1 and TRBJ2-7; D is possibly TRBD1 or TRBD2 (6 bases each). Deletions cut 4 bases from V and 1 base from J, with 14 bases between. Germline lookup yields CDR1 SQVTM and CDR2 ANQGSEA. The CDR3 extends over 14 amino acids. This chain's CDR3 is CSVVGGELSYEQYF. The CDR3 bases are TGCAGCGTTGTCGGGGGCGAACTATCCTACGAGCAGTACTTC.

This clonotype has just a few counts. The J gene is TRBJ2-5, the V gene TRBV10-3; 8 nucleotides agree with TRBD2. CDR3 length equals 15 residues. V shed 9 bases, J shed 4 bases, and the junction held 13 bases outside the gene matches. CDR1 and CDR2 from the germline V gene are ENHRY and SYGVKD. CDR3 nucleotide sequence: TGTGCCATTTCCGACCGGGAGGGCCTGGCAGAGACCCAGTACTTC. This codes for CAISDREGLAETQYF.

The chain combines TRBV6-5 with TRBJ2-1; D gene unclear. This CDR3 region has 13 residues. V was clipped by 6 bases and J by 3 bases, with 9 bases between them. Germline V gene sequence: CDR1 MNHEY, CDR2 SVGAGI. The CDR3 bases are TGTGCCAGCAGGTACGGGCGCTACAATGAGCAGTTCTTC. Translating it yields CASRYGRYNEQFF.

A note on this clonotype: Compared with germline, one end of the junction differs, possibly owing to a read error. The V call is TRBV12-5, the J call TRBJ1-1; TRBD1 aligns across 11 bases. In germline, CDR1 is LGHNT, CDR2 FRNRAP. The CDR3 consists of 13 residues. CDR3 sequence reads: CASRDRGNTGAFF. CDR3 in DNA: TGTGCTAGCAGGGACAGGGGGAACACTGGAGCTTTCTTT.

This sequence joins TRBV28 and TRBJ2-7, with no clear D. CDR1 and CDR2 from the germline V gene are MDHEN and SYDVKM. Trimming stripped 6 bases from V and 4 bases from J, with 7 bases between. The CDR3 is 11 residues long. The CDR3 DNA sequence: TGTGCCAGCAGGAAAGAGTACGAGCAGTACTTC. Protein: CASRKEYEQYF.

This clonotype came up a few times. The chain combines TRBV20-1 with TRBJ2-5; the match to TRBD2 covers 8 bases. The CDR3 extends over 15 amino acids. J gave up 2 bases and V 2 bases, and 7 bases lay outside the gene matches. CDR1 DFQATT and CDR2 SNEGSKA come from the germline V gene (reference sequence). CDR3 loop: CSARIRGGDQETQYF. CDR3 coding DNA: TGCAGTGCTAGAATTCGGGGGGGCGATCAAGAGACCCAGTACTTC.

This clonotype was found many times. The chain links TRBV6-5 to TRBJ1-1; D remains ambiguous. This CDR3 is built from 13 residues. The V end lost 3 bases, the J end lost 1 base, and 6 bases lay between the germline ends. Germline CDR1 reads MNHEY; CDR2 reads SVGAGI. For the CDR3, the DNA is TGTGCCAGCAGTTATGGCAGGAACACTGAAGCTTTCTTT. It specifies CASSYGRNTEAFF.

Comment on this clonotype: It may be a read error: a sequence one base away is much more abundant. Written as DNA, the CDR3 is TGCAGGGCTAGCCCGGTACGGACTGAAGCTTTCTTT. Its protein is CRASPVRTEAFF. The chain links TRBV20-1 to TRBJ1-1; no clear D. Germline values: CDR1 DFQATT, CDR2 SNEGSKA (reference sequence). This CDR3 contains 12 residues.

This clonotype was counted only a few times. The J gene is TRBJ2-7, the V gene TRBV27, with TRBD1 matching 9 bases. The CDR3 runs to 14 residues. Germline CDR1 reads MNHEY; CDR2 reads SMNVEV (reference sequence). Losses at the gene ends were 7 bases for V and 2 bases for J; bases not matched to a gene: 6. The CDR3 DNA reads TGTGCCAGCATCAGGGGACAGGGACCCTACGAGCAGTACTTC. As protein: CASIRGQGPYEQYF.

For the CDR3, the DNA is TGCGCCAGCAGCCACCCACAGGACAATGAGCAGTTCTTC. This gives the protein CASSHPQDNEQFF. This chain joins TRBV4-3 and TRBJ2-1, with D possibly TRBD1 on 5 matching bases. CDR3 length equals 13 residues. CDR1 LGHNA and CDR2 YSLEER come from the germline V gene. The V and J ends lost 3 bases and 5 bases respectively, with 8 bases between them.

At least ten counts were recorded for this clonotype. V gene TRBV5-1 combines with J gene TRBJ2-7, with D possibly being TRBD1 (6 bases). The CDR3 length is 15 residues. Germline CDR1 reads SGHRS; CDR2 reads YFSETQ. V lost 0 bases to trimming and J lost 3 bases, with 13 bases between them. The CDR3 reads CASSLVSAQGYEQYF. The CDR3 DNA reads as TGCGCCAGCAGCTTGGTCTCGGCACAGGGCTACGAGCAGTACTTC.

This clonotype was seen more than once but under ten times. The chain has TRBV2 and TRBJ2-5, with 8 bases aligning to TRBD1. With 8 bases clipped from V and 2 bases from J, the junction kept 10 bases outside the gene matches. Per germline, CDR1 SNHLY and CDR2 FYNNEI. The CDR3 is 15 residues long. CDR3 loop: CASVGTGAAQETQYF. CDR3 in DNA: TGTGCCAGCGTCGGGACAGGCGCTGCTCAAGAGACCCAGTACTTC.

The table lists this clonotype with a few counts. The gene calls are TRBV10-3 and TRBJ2-1; D is unresolved. V was pared by 2 bases and J by 10 bases, with 9 bases between. Germline assignment: CDR1 ENHRY and CDR2 SYGVKD. This CDR3 spans 12 amino acids. The CDR3 sequence: CAISEKAQEQFF. CDR3 bases: TGTGCCATCAGTGAGAAGGCCCAAGAGCAGTTCTTC.

This clonotype was seen more than once but under ten times. The chain carries TRBV18 and TRBJ2-1, with 7 bases that match TRBD2. The V and J ends lost 6 bases and 3 bases, in that order; junction bases with no gene match: 8. CDR1 and CDR2 from the germline V gene are KGHSH and LQKENI. The CDR3 contains 15 residues. Here the CDR3 DNA reads TGTGCCAGCTCGGCGGGAGTAGCGGGCTACAATGAGCAGTTCTTC. Encoded protein: CASSAGVAGYNEQFF.

The chain combines TRBV20-1 with TRBJ2-5, with a tentative D call TRBD2 (6 bases). The length of the CDR3 is 14 residues. Germline values: CDR1 DFQATT, CDR2 SNEGSKA (reference sequence). V lost 2 bases and J 1 base, leaving 11 bases between the germline ends. The CDR3 sequence is CSARPIAAQETQYF. In nucleotides, the CDR3 is TGCAGTGCTAGACCCATAGCGGCCCAAGAGACCCAGTACTTC.